This T cell receptor (beta chain) emerged from a study of T cell repertoires in cytomegalovirus infection. Trimming cost V 4 bases and J 0 bases, with 19 bases left between them. The CDR3 totals 17 residues. Germline V gene data show CDR1 as SGDLS and CDR2 as YYNGEE. TCRdb re-analysed the reads in MiXCR, keeping a single row per CDR3 protein. The sample has some 940,000 distinct CDR3 sequences; around 29% are singletons. This clonotype occurred a few times. Its antigen remains unknown. This chain joins TRBV9 and TRBJ1-1; D is perhaps TRBD1 (5 bases). This specimen consisted of cultured CD8+ T cells from PBMCs, obtained from culture after CMV antigen stimulation. The receptor's source is a human donor in good health (CMV status not recorded). Some clones in this sample may be carry-over from other donors' samples. CDR3 loop: CASSPTGTNKVNTEAFF. The DNA of the CDR3 is TGTGCCAGCAGCCCAACCGGGACGAATAAGGTGAACACTGAAGCTTTCTTT. Using reference TRBV9 and TRBJ1-1 for the parts outside the CDR3, the full variable domain is DSGVTQTPKHLITATGQRVTLRCSPRSGDLSVYWYQQSLDQGLQFLIQYYNGEERAKGNILERFSAQQFPDLHSELNLSSLELGDSALYFCASSPTGTNKVNTEAFFGQGTRLTVV.